This TCR beta chain was sequenced for a study of CD8+CD57+ T cells in acquired aplastic anemia. Study at large: Sorting CD4+ and CD8+ cells gave DNA averaging approximately 3 ug.

Genomic DNA served as template for TCR beta VDJ and CDR3 profiling. Using its own MiXCR run on the reads, TCRdb lists one record per CDR3 protein. The sample lists around 68,000 distinct CDR3 sequences; roughly half were seen once. The CDR3 covers 11 residues. Germline V CDR1 and CDR2: SQVTM, ANQGSEA. Broader study findings: Between patients and controls, twenty-nine CD8+ CDR3 sequences were found in common.

This clonotype was observed a single time. Its antigen is not known. The material sequenced was sorted CD4+, CD8+, or CD8+CD57+ T cells (not recorded which) from PBMCs. The TCR was taken from a human donor in good health, serving as a control. V and J are TRBV29-1 and TRBJ2-5; 7 positions match TRBD1. The CDR3, as DNA: TGCAGTACAGGGGTTGGCGAGACCCAGTACTTC. It yields the protein CSTGVGETQYF.